These T cell receptor beta chains were read from a single sample in a study of blood T cell repertoires in COVID-19. TCRdb's table, derived via immunoSEQ multiplex PCR, lists solely in-frame clones and lacks some. The sample lists around 270,000 clones, roughly 84% occurring once. Sequencing was done on a sample of peripheral blood. The receptors here all came from a woman between 40 and 50 years old who had recovered from COVID-19. CDR3s include the opening cysteine and the closing phenylalanine or tryptophan. The D gene is left open where the match is weak. The size field is filled for only some rows; it gives once, few, many or a size class.

J gene: TRBJ1-5
V gene: TRBV6-5
D gene: TRBD1
clone size: many
CDR3 DNA: TGTGCCAGCAGTATTACAGGGGGCGGTCAGCCCCAGCATTTT
CDR3 protein: CASSITGGGQPQHF

J gene: TRBJ2-3
V gene: TRBV7-3
D gene: TRBD2
clone size: .
CDR3 DNA: TGTGCCAGCAGCTTAAATAGCGGGGCCAGGGATACGCAGTATTTT
CDR3 protein: CASSLNSGARDTQYF

J gene: TRBJ1-2
V gene: TRBV18
D gene: TRBD1
clone size: .
CDR3 DNA: TGTGCCAGCTCACCAGCAGGGGGCGATGGCTACACCTTC
CDR3 protein: CASSPAGGDGYTF

J gene: TRBJ2-1
V gene: TRBV5-5
D gene: TRBD2
clone size: .
CDR3 DNA: TGTGCCAGCAGCTTAGGGCCTAGCGGGGCGATAAATGAGCAGTTCTTC
CDR3 protein: CASSLGPSGAINEQFF

J gene: TRBJ2-1
V gene: TRBV4-1
D gene: TRBD1
clone size: .
CDR3 DNA: TGCGCCAGCAGCCATTCCGGGACAGGGGCCTACAATGAGCAGTTCTTC
CDR3 protein: CASSHSGTGAYNEQFF

J gene: TRBJ2-3
V gene: TRBV4-1
D gene: .
clone size: .
CDR3 DNA: TGCGCCAGCAGCCAAGATAGAGAAAATACGCAGTATTTT
CDR3 protein: CASSQDRENTQYF

J gene: TRBJ2-2
V gene: TRBV3-1/TRBV3-2
D gene: TRBD1
clone size: .
CDR3 DNA: TGTGCCAGCAGCCAGCCACAGGGGGCGAACACCGGGGAGCTGTTTTTT
CDR3 protein: CASSQPQGANTGELFF

J gene: TRBJ1-4
V gene: TRBV27
D gene: .
clone size: .
CDR3 DNA: TGTGCCAGCAGTTTAAGTGGGGGGGGTACTGATGAAAAACTGTTTTTT
CDR3 protein: CASSLSGGGTDEKLFF

J gene: TRBJ2-2
V gene: TRBV4-2
D gene: TRBD1
clone size: .
CDR3 DNA: TGTGCCAGCAGCCCCGGACAGGGACATACCGGGGAGCTGTTTTTT
CDR3 protein: CASSPGQGHTGELFF

J gene: TRBJ1-1
V gene: TRBV2
D gene: .
clone size: .
CDR3 DNA: TGTGCCAGCGCTCAGGGTGGGGGGACTGAAGCTTTCTTT
CDR3 protein: CASAQGGGTEAFF

J gene: TRBJ2-1
V gene: TRBV7-2
D gene: .
clone size: .
CDR3 DNA: TGTGCCAGCAGCTTAGACCGGGGGGGGACAGCGAAGTTCTTC
CDR3 protein: CASSLDRGGTAKFF

J gene: TRBJ2-1
V gene: TRBV13
D gene: .
clone size: .
CDR3 DNA: TGTGCCAGCAGCGGCGCGGGAAGTGAGCAGTTCTTC
CDR3 protein: CASSGAGSEQFF

J gene: TRBJ1-1
V gene: TRBV6-5
D gene: TRBD1
clone size: few
CDR3 DNA: TGTGCCAGCAGAAGGGACAGGGAATGGAACACTGAAGCTTTCTTT
CDR3 protein: CASRRDREWNTEAFF

J gene: TRBJ1-2
V gene: TRBV6-5
D gene: TRBD1
clone size: .
CDR3 DNA: TGTGCCAGCAGTTACGGGACAGGCAACTATGGCTACACCTTC
CDR3 protein: CASSYGTGNYGYTF

J gene: TRBJ2-7
V gene: TRBV9
D gene: TRBD1
clone size: .
CDR3 DNA: TGTGCCAGCTCCCCCGGACAGGGGGCATATGAGCAGTACTTC
CDR3 protein: CASSPGQGAYEQYF

J gene: TRBJ1-2
V gene: TRBV30
D gene: .
clone size: .
CDR3 DNA: TGTGCCTGGAAAGAGGGTTTCGGCTACACCTTC
CDR3 protein: CAWKEGFGYTF

J gene: TRBJ1-2
V gene: TRBV3-1/TRBV3-2
D gene: .
clone size: .
CDR3 DNA: TGTGCCAGCAGCCAAGAAGGAACGGCTAGCTATGGCTACACCTTC
CDR3 protein: CASSQEGTASYGYTF

J gene: TRBJ2-3
V gene: TRBV7-9
D gene: .
clone size: .
CDR3 DNA: TGTGCCAGCAGCGCACAGGGCTTAGTCGCAGATACGCAGTATTTT
CDR3 protein: CASSAQGLVADTQYF

J gene: TRBJ1-1
V gene: TRBV7-3
D gene: .
clone size: few
CDR3 DNA: TGTGCCAGCAGCGCTCAGGGGCGGCTCAAAGCTTTCTTT
CDR3 protein: CASSAQGRLKAFF

J gene: TRBJ2-2
V gene: TRBV27
D gene: TRBD2
clone size: many
CDR3 DNA: TGTGCCAGCAGGCGGGGGTCGGGAACGAACACCGGGGAGCTGTTTTTT
CDR3 protein: CASRRGSGTNTGELFF

J gene: TRBJ1-5
V gene: TRBV7-2
D gene: .
clone size: .
CDR3 DNA: TGTGCCAGCAGCTTAGGCTTCACTAGGCAGCCCCAGCATTTT
CDR3 protein: CASSLGFTRQPQHF

J gene: TRBJ1-1
V gene: TRBV28
D gene: .
clone size: few
CDR3 DNA: TGTGCCAGCAGTTTATGGGACCGGGGGACTGAAGCTTTCTTT
CDR3 protein: CASSLWDRGTEAFF

J gene: TRBJ2-1
V gene: TRBV6-6
D gene: .
clone size: .
CDR3 DNA: TGTGCCAGCAGTCCCAAAATAGATCAGTTCTTC
CDR3 protein: CASSPKIDQFF

J gene: TRBJ1-1
V gene: TRBV13
D gene: .
clone size: .
CDR3 DNA: TGTGCCAGCAGCTTAGAACGGGGTAGGACTGAAGCTTTCTTT
CDR3 protein: CASSLERGRTEAFF

J gene: TRBJ1-5
V gene: TRBV6-1
D gene: .
clone size: .
CDR3 DNA: TGTGCCAGCAGTGAAATCGGGGGACAGCCCCAGCATTTT
CDR3 protein: CASSEIGGQPQHF

J gene: TRBJ1-4
V gene: TRBV5-1
D gene: .
clone size: once
CDR3 DNA: TGCGCCAGCAGCTTGTGGGGGGGTACTAATGAAAAACTGTTTTTT
CDR3 protein: CASSLWGGTNEKLFF

J gene: TRBJ1-6
V gene: TRBV7-2
D gene: .
clone size: .
CDR3 DNA: TGTGCCAGCAGCCCACTCCCAGGAGGGTCCCTCCACTTT
CDR3 protein: CASSPLPGGSLHF

J gene: TRBJ1-6
V gene: TRBV6-1
D gene: .
clone size: .
CDR3 DNA: TGTGCCAGCAGTGAAGCCGGAAACAGGGCTAATTCACCCCTCCACTTT
CDR3 protein: CASSEAGNRANSPLHF

J gene: TRBJ2-3
V gene: TRBV18
D gene: TRBD2
clone size: .
CDR3 DNA: TGTGCCAGCTTACCATTTACCGGGGGGACAGATACGCAGTATTTT
CDR3 protein: CASLPFTGGTDTQYF

J gene: TRBJ2-1
V gene: TRBV27
D gene: TRBD1
clone size: .
CDR3 DNA: TGTGCCAGCAAAAACCGGGACAGGGATGGCAATGAGCAGTTCTTC
CDR3 protein: CASKNRDRDGNEQFF

J gene: TRBJ1-6
V gene: TRBV5-4
D gene: .
clone size: .
CDR3 DNA: TGTGCCAGCAGCGGAGGACAGAGCTCCTATAATTCACCCCTCCACTTT
CDR3 protein: CASSGGQSSYNSPLHF

J gene: TRBJ2-1
V gene: TRBV5-1
D gene: TRBD2
clone size: .
CDR3 DNA: TGCGCCAGCAGCTCTAGACTAGCGGGGGGGAGCAATGAGCAGTTCTTC
CDR3 protein: CASSSRLAGGSNEQFF

J gene: TRBJ1-6
V gene: TRBV19
D gene: .
clone size: once
CDR3 DNA: TGTGCCAGTAAGTTGGGGGCCGGATCACCCCTCCACTTT
CDR3 protein: CASKLGAGSPLHF

J gene: TRBJ2-3
V gene: TRBV28
D gene: TRBD2
clone size: .
CDR3 DNA: TGTGCCAGCTATCCCGTAAGCGGGGGGAGGTCAGATACGCAGTATTTT
CDR3 protein: CASYPVSGGRSDTQYF

J gene: TRBJ1-3
V gene: TRBV7-6
D gene: .
clone size: once
CDR3 DNA: TGTGCCAGCAGCCCTAGCCCCCTAGGCTCTGGAAACACCATATATTTT
CDR3 protein: CASSPSPLGSGNTIYF

J gene: TRBJ1-3
V gene: TRBV9
D gene: .
clone size: .
CDR3 DNA: TGTGCCAGCAGCGTAGGGGGCCCTGGAAACACCATATATTTT
CDR3 protein: CASSVGGPGNTIYF

J gene: TRBJ1-5
V gene: TRBV4-1
D gene: TRBD1
clone size: .
CDR3 DNA: TGCGCCAGCAGCCTACGACAGGGGAGGACGAGCAATCAGCCCCAGCATTTT
CDR3 protein: CASSLRQGRTSNQPQHF

J gene: TRBJ1-3
V gene: TRBV28
D gene: .
clone size: few
CDR3 DNA: TGTGCCAGCGGCTTAAATGGTGGAAACACCATATATTTT
CDR3 protein: CASGLNGGNTIYF

J gene: TRBJ2-5
V gene: TRBV6-5
D gene: TRBD1
clone size: .
CDR3 DNA: TGTGCCAGCAGTCGACAGGGTTATGAGACCCAGTACTTC
CDR3 protein: CASSRQGYETQYF

J gene: TRBJ1-2
V gene: TRBV27
D gene: .
clone size: .
CDR3 DNA: TGTGCCAGCAGTTTATCCCATCCCAGTCAGGGAGGAAGCTACACCTTC
CDR3 protein: CASSLSHPSQGGSYTF

J gene: TRBJ1-5
V gene: TRBV6-6
D gene: .
clone size: .
CDR3 DNA: TGTGCCAGCAGCCCATCTAACAGCAATCAGCCCCAGCATTTT
CDR3 protein: CASSPSNSNQPQHF

J gene: TRBJ1-2
V gene: TRBV5-1
D gene: TRBD1
clone size: .
CDR3 DNA: TGCGCCAGCAGCTTGCTAGGGCAGGGGGACTATGGCTACACCTTC
CDR3 protein: CASSLLGQGDYGYTF

J gene: TRBJ1-1
V gene: TRBV5-1
D gene: .
clone size: .
CDR3 DNA: TGCGCCAGCAGCTTGGATGGGGGCACTAACACTGAAGCTTTCTTT
CDR3 protein: CASSLDGGTNTEAFF

J gene: TRBJ2-7
V gene: TRBV6-2/TRBV6-3
D gene: .
clone size: once
CDR3 DNA: TGTGCCAGCAGTGGGCACTACGAGCAGTACTTC
CDR3 protein: CASSGHYEQYF

J gene: TRBJ2-4
V gene: TRBV9
D gene: .
clone size: .
CDR3 DNA: TGTGCCAGCAGCCCCATGAGGGGGGGAAGCATTCAGTACTTC
CDR3 protein: CASSPMRGGSIQYF

J gene: TRBJ1-5
V gene: TRBV28
D gene: TRBD1
clone size: .
CDR3 DNA: TGTGCCAGCAGTCGGACAGGGTCCAATCAGCCCCAGCATTTT
CDR3 protein: CASSRTGSNQPQHF

J gene: TRBJ2-1
V gene: TRBV3-1/TRBV3-2
D gene: .
clone size: once
CDR3 DNA: TGTGCCAGCAGCCAAGTACTCGCTAATGAGCAGTTCTTC
CDR3 protein: CASSQVLANEQFF

J gene: TRBJ1-5
V gene: TRBV2
D gene: TRBD1
clone size: .
CDR3 DNA: TGTGCCAGCAGGGCAGGACAGGGACGGGGACAGCCCCAGCATTTT
CDR3 protein: CASRAGQGRGQPQHF

J gene: TRBJ2-1
V gene: TRBV5-1
D gene: TRBD2
clone size: .
CDR3 DNA: TGCGCCAGCAGCTTGGCGGGACTAGCGGTAAGCTCCTACAATGAGCAGTTCTTC
CDR3 protein: CASSLAGLAVSSYNEQFF

J gene: TRBJ1-5
V gene: TRBV25-1
D gene: .
clone size: once
CDR3 DNA: TGTGCCAGCAGTGAAAACGAGGTTTGGGGCAATCAGCCCCAGCATTTT
CDR3 protein: CASSENEVWGNQPQHF